The 26 T cell receptor beta chains listed next were all sequenced from one sample in a study of control samples from healthy donors and cancer patients. The repertoire was sequenced with immunoSEQ multiplex PCR; TCRdb's copy has only in-frame clones and lacks some. The table shows 100,000 to 150,000 clones, with 80% to 95% occurring only once. The sample was blood. These receptors were taken from a man between 18 and 29 years old in good health.

This clone came up once. This CDR3 is CATSRGARDSIYGYTF. The CDR3 nucleotides are TGTGCCACCAGCAGGGGAGCCCGGGACAGCATTTATGGCTACACCTTC. This chain joins TRBV15 and TRBJ1-2; 7 bases line up with TRBD1. CDR3 length: 16 amino acids. Per the germline V gene, CDR1 is LNHNV and CDR2 is YYDKDF (reference sequence). The V and J ends lost 3 bases and 5 bases, in that order; junction bases with no gene match: 12.

This clone was detected a few times. DNA of the CDR3: TGCGCCAGCAGCCAGACCGGGCTAACAACTAATGAAAAACTGTTTTTT. Translation gives CASSQTGLTTNEKLFF. V and J are TRBV4-1 and TRBJ1-4, with D unresolved. The germline V and J ends were trimmed by 3 bases and 0 bases, with 11 bases remaining between them. The germline V gene has CDR1 MGHRA and CDR2 YSYEKL. The CDR3 has 16 amino acids.

The V call is TRBV18, the J call TRBJ1-5; maybe TRBD1 (6 bases). The ends were cut back, 4 bases at V and 4 bases at J, with 8 bases in the middle. Germline CDR1 reads KGHSH; CDR2 reads LQKENI. CDR3 length: 13 amino acids. The CDR3 loop reads CASSLGQNQPQHF. DNA for the CDR3: TGTGCCAGCTCACTCGGACAGAATCAGCCCCAGCATTTT.

The rearrangement links TRBV30 to TRBJ1-1; 7 positions agree with TRBD1. Looked up from germline, CDR1 is GTSNPN and CDR2 is SVGIG (reference sequence). The ends lost 1 base at V and 5 bases at J; junction bases unmatched: 7. The CDR3 is 14 amino acids. CDR3 sequence (DNA): TGTGCCTGGAGTGCAACAGGGGTTTGGACTGAAGCTTTCTTT. Translated, it gives CAWSATGVWTEAFF.

This clone was observed a single time. The chain uses TRBV13 and TRBJ2-3, with D uncertain. V lost 4 bases and J lost 2, with 1 base in between. Germline CDR1 is PRHDT and CDR2 is FYEKMQ (reference sequence). CDR3 length: 11 amino acids. The CDR3: CASSSTDTQYF. CDR3 nucleotides: TGTGCCAGCAGCTCCACAGATACGCAGTATTTT.

This chain uses TRBV27 with TRBJ1-5, with TRBD1 matching 7 bases. V dropped 8 bases and J dropped 4; count of bases not matched to a gene: 11. CDR3 size: 15 residues. In germline, CDR1 is MNHEY, CDR2 SMNVEV (reference sequence). The CDR3 coding sequence is TGTGCCAGCGGAACAGACAGGGATGGTAATCAGCCCCAGCATTTT. It yields the protein CASGTDRDGNQPQHF.

J is TRBJ1-4 and V is TRBV18; D remains unclear. This CDR3 is 14 amino acids long. The germline V gene has CDR1 KGHSH and CDR2 LQKENI. V lost 0 bases and J lost 8, with 10 bases in between. The CDR3 DNA is TGTGCCAGCTCACCACCGTTTCCCGAAGAAAAACTGTTTTTT. Its protein is CASSPPFPEEKLFF.

V gene TRBV19 combines with J gene TRBJ2-7; no clear D gene. V lost 3 bases and J 2 bases, leaving 8 bases between the germline ends. Germline V gives CDR1 LNHDA, CDR2 SQIVND (reference sequence). This CDR3 spans 13 amino acids. Here the CDR3 reads CASSMALAYEQYF. CDR3 DNA: TGTGCCAGTAGTATGGCGCTTGCCTACGAGCAGTACTTC.

To note about this clone: A junction end diverges from the germline sequence, so it may reflect a read error. CDR3 sequence: CAGSQGGDMNTEAFF. The CDR3 DNA reads TGTGCCGGCAGCCAAGGTGGGGACATGAACACTGAAGCTTTCTTT. This chain uses TRBV3-1 (or the pseudogene TRBV3-2) with TRBJ1-1, with D possibly matching TRBD1 (6 bases). The CDR3 contains 15 residues. Germline CDR1 and CDR2: LGHDT and YNNKEL (reference sequence).

The chain combines TRBV5-4 with TRBJ1-1; tentatively, D is TRBD1 (5 bases). There are 13 residues in the CDR3. The germline CDR1 and CDR2 sequences are SGHNT and YYREEE (reference sequence). V was cut by 7 bases and J by 3 bases, with 13 bases left in between. This CDR3 is CASGTGGYTEAFF. The CDR3 region has the DNA TGTGCCAGCGGGACGGGGGGTTACACTGAAGCTTTCTTT.

The rearrangement uses TRBV5-6 and TRBJ1-2; 7 bases are a match to TRBD1. V dropped 6 bases and J dropped 5; count of bases not matched to a gene: 10. The CDR3 is 14 amino acids. The germline gives CDR1 SGHDT, CDR2 YYEEEE. The CDR3 DNA is TGTGCCAGCACCATTTCGGGACAGATATATGGCTACACCTTC. Translation gives CASTISGQIYGYTF.

The V gene is TRBV7-6, the J gene TRBJ2-2; D is possibly TRBD1 (5 bases). Trimming took 3 bases from V and 0 from J, leaving 14 bases between them. Looked up from germline, CDR1 is SGHVS and CDR2 is FNYEAQ. This CDR3 is 17 amino acids long. CDR3 nucleotide sequence: TGTGCCAGCAGCTTTCGGGCGAGCAGGGCGAACACCGGGGAGCTGTTTTTT. This gives the protein CASSFRASRANTGELFF.

The chain is built from TRBV6-5 and TRBJ2-1; TRBD2 matches 12 bases. The germline gives CDR1 MNHEY, CDR2 SVGAGI. V trimming: 5 bases; J trimming: 3 bases; junction bases outside the gene matches: 2. This CDR3 has 15 amino acids. This CDR3 reads CASSLAGGNYNEQFF. The CDR3 nucleotides read TGTGCCAGCAGTCTAGCGGGGGGGAACTACAATGAGCAGTTCTTC.

The count of this clone is one. This sequence joins TRBV19 and TRBJ1-5, with 8 bases matching TRBD1. Germline CDR1 is LNHDA and CDR2 is SQIVND (reference sequence). The trim removed 8 bases at V and 2 bases at J, leaving 8 bases unmatched. This CDR3 region has 15 residues. CDR3 sequence reads: CASGEQGEGNQPQHF. The CDR3 DNA reads as TGTGCCAGTGGAGAACAGGGGGAGGGCAATCAGCCCCAGCATTTT.

The chain couples TRBV2 to TRBJ1-4; D is perhaps TRBD1 (5 bases). The V end lost 4 bases, the J end lost 7 bases, and 13 bases lay between the germline ends. The V gene's germline CDR1 is SNHLY and CDR2 FYNNEI. The CDR3 runs 14 residues. The CDR3: CASSVDSFGEKLFF. The CDR3 nucleotides read TGTGCCAGCAGTGTAGACAGTTTCGGTGAAAAACTGTTTTTT.

This chain connects TRBV9 to TRBJ2-6; D may be TRBD1 (5 bases). The CDR3 has 18 amino acids. V was clipped by 0 bases and J by 0 bases, with 13 bases between them. The germline gives CDR1 SGDLS, CDR2 YYNGEE. CDR3 DNA: TGTGCCAGCAGCGTAGGGGTCAGGGCAAGCTCTGGGGCCAACGTCCTGACTTTC. It codes for CASSVGVRASSGANVLTF.

The chain uses TRBV24-1 and TRBJ1-1, with no clear D. Trimming pared 4 bases from V and 1 base from J, leaving 9 bases between. Germline V gene lookup returns CDR1 KGHDR and CDR2 SFDVKD. The CDR3 sequence is 14 residues long. This CDR3 reads CATSDVRWNTEAFF. The CDR3 DNA follows: TGTGCCACCAGTGACGTACGGTGGAACACTGAAGCTTTCTTT.

V gene TRBV11-2 combines with J gene TRBJ1-2, with 8 bases aligning to TRBD1. Trimming took 5 bases from V and 4 from J; bases not matched to a gene: 6. The CDR3 contains 14 residues. Germline CDR1 reads SGHAT; CDR2 reads FQNNGV. The CDR3: CASSGGDRTYGYTF. The CDR3, as DNA: TGTGCCAGCAGCGGAGGGGACAGGACCTATGGCTACACCTTC.

Concerning this clone itself: The junction shows a germline mismatch at one end, possibly a read error. The chain has TRBV11-3 and TRBJ2-3, with 7 bases fitting TRBD1. Germline V gene data show CDR1 as SGHNT and CDR2 as YENEEA. The CDR3 has 16 residues. CDR3 DNA sequence: TGTGCCAGCAGCCTAGAACCCGGGACAGCAACAGATACGCAGTATTTT. Protein product: CASSLEPGTATDTQYF. Complete variable domain (other parts from reference TRBV11-3 and TRBJ2-3): EAGVVQSPRYKIIEKKQPVAFWCNPISGHNTLYWYLQNLGQGPELLIRYENEEAVDDSQLPKDRFSAERLKGVDSTLKIQPAELGDSAVYLCASSLEPGTATDTQYFGPGTRLTVL.

This clone was recorded only once. The J gene is TRBJ2-3, the V gene TRBV7-9; D call uncertain. The CDR3 totals 14 residues. V lost 5 bases, J lost 3 bases, and 12 bases lay in between. Germline V lookup: CDR1 SEHNR, CDR2 FQNEAQ (reference sequence). The CDR3 here is CASSPRQKTDTQYF. In DNA form, the CDR3 reads TGTGCCAGCAGCCCTAGGCAGAAGACAGATACGCAGTATTTT.

The chain carries TRBV19 and TRBJ2-3; 11 bases line up with TRBD2. Looked up from germline, CDR1 is LNHDA and CDR2 is SQIVND (reference sequence). The CDR3 runs to 17 residues. The trim removed 8 bases at V and 5 bases at J, leaving 15 bases unmatched. The CDR3 nucleotides are TGTGCCAGTGCCGGGGTAGCGGGGGGGCCGACGGGAGATACGCAGTATTTT. Translated, it gives CASAGVAGGPTGDTQYF.

This sequence joins TRBV5-1 and TRBJ2-7; D is possibly TRBD1 (6 bases). The CDR3 spans 15 residues. The germline V gene has CDR1 SGHRS and CDR2 YFSETQ. V was trimmed by 0 bases and J by 4 bases, leaving 14 bases between them. CDR3 sequence: CASSLEQGVLYEQYF. The DNA of the CDR3 is TGCGCCAGCAGCTTGGAACAGGGAGTGCTGTACGAGCAGTACTTC.

The chain combines TRBV2 with TRBJ2-1; the D is unclear. This CDR3 spans 14 amino acids. The V and J ends lost 7 bases and 6 bases respectively, with 16 bases between them. Germline lookup yields CDR1 SNHLY and CDR2 FYNNEI. CDR3 in DNA: TGTGCCAGCATGGACCCGGGCGTTCTCAATGAGCAGTTCTTC. Its translation is CASMDPGVLNEQFF.

V and J are TRBV6-1 and TRBJ2-1; D gene unclear. Trimming removed 2 bases from V and 8 bases from J, with 10 bases in between. The CDR3 has 13 residues. Germline V gene sequence: CDR1 MNHNS, CDR2 SASEGT. The CDR3 here is CASSEIRVDEQFF. The DNA of the CDR3 is TGTGCCAGCAGTGAAATCCGTGTCGATGAGCAGTTCTTC.

The chain carries TRBV19 and TRBJ2-7; the match to TRBD1 covers 7 bases. The CDR3 is 13 residues long. Germline-derived CDR1 and CDR2 are LNHDA and SQIVND (reference sequence). The V segment lost 6 bases and the J segment 6 bases; nucleotides outside the gene matches: 8. The CDR3 protein is CASRRAGGREQYF. Written as DNA, the CDR3 is TGTGCCAGTAGGAGGGCAGGGGGACGCGAGCAGTACTTC.

V and J are TRBV1 and TRBJ1-2. TRBV1 is reported as a pseudogene. The CDR3 loop spans 12 amino acids. CDR3 residues: CTSSQPVHGYTF. The CDR3 DNA is TGCACCAGCAGCCAACCGGTGCATGGCTACACCTTC.